This is a list of T cell receptor beta chains from one sample in a study of T cells in localized non-small cell lung cancer. Only in-frame clones appear in the TCRdb table, and some are missing; sequencing was by immunoSEQ multiplex PCR. The sample consists of over a thousand clones, approximately 25% of them appearing once. Here the sequenced sample was lung tumor tissue, taken before any cancer treatment. The source is a female donor of 60 years or more with stage II lung adenocarcinoma. CDR3s include the opening cysteine and the closing phenylalanine or tryptophan. Each record gives: clone size, V gene, J gene, D gene, CDR3 protein, CDR3 DNA. The D gene is left open where the match is weak. For some rows the clone size is stated as once, few or many, or as a class when expanded; others skip it.

NA	TRBV28	TRBJ2-7	TRBD1	CASSLPQGLSYEQYF	TGTGCCAGCAGTTTGCCACAGGGGTTATCCTACGAGCAGTACTTC
few	TRBV9	TRBJ2-3	NA	CASSPWDSTDTQYF	TGTGCCAGCAGCCCCTGGGACAGCACAGATACGCAGTATTTT
NA	TRBV9	TRBJ1-5	TRBD1	CASSGQGASQPQHF	TGTGCCAGCTCCGGACAGGGGGCATCTCAGCCCCAGCATTTT
NA	TRBV5-1	TRBJ2-1	TRBD2	CASSLGPSGGAMDEQFF	TGCGCCAGCAGCTTGGGGCCTAGCGGGGGGGCGATGGATGAGCAGTTCTTC
medium-sized	TRBV6-8	TRBJ1-1	TRBD1	CAIRAGQGRSTEAFF	TGTGCCATCAGGGCGGGACAGGGGAGAAGCACTGAAGCTTTCTTT
NA	TRBV29-1	TRBJ1-1	NA	CSGRGLMNTEAFF	TGCAGCGGCAGGGGTTTGATGAACACTGAAGCTTTCTTT
NA	TRBV19	TRBJ2-2	NA	CASSRDPGAYTGELFF	TGTGCCAGTAGTCGAGACCCGGGGGCGTACACCGGGGAGCTGTTTTTT
NA	TRBV19	TRBJ2-1	NA	CASSIERGPFYNEQFF	TGTGCCAGTAGTATAGAGCGGGGACCATTTTACAATGAGCAGTTCTTC
few	TRBV11-3	TRBJ2-1	NA	CASSLGRQGLGEQFF	TGTGCCAGCAGCTTAGGGAGGCAGGGTCTGGGGGAGCAGTTCTTC
NA	TRBV14	TRBJ2-7	NA	CASSPRGYEQYF	TGTGCCAGCAGCCCAAGGGGGTACGAGCAGTACTTC
NA	TRBV30	TRBJ2-7	NA	CAWSVTGIRYEQYF	TGTGCCTGGAGTGTAACAGGTATAAGATACGAGCAGTACTTC
few	TRBV11-3	TRBJ1-1	NA	CASSLETDIIEAFF	TGTGCCAGCAGCTTAGAGACAGATATCATTGAAGCTTTCTTT
few	TRBV6-8	TRBJ2-1	NA	CASSDSNPDEQFF	TGTGCCAGCAGTGACTCGAACCCGGATGAGCAGTTCTTC
NA	TRBV19	TRBJ2-3	TRBD2	CASSIVGTSGITDTQYF	TGTGCCAGTAGTATAGTGGGCACTAGCGGGATCACAGATACGCAGTATTTT
few	TRBV11-3	TRBJ1-1	NA	CASSLAGGRNTEAFF	TGTGCCAGCAGCTTGGCCGGCGGCAGGAACACTGAAGCTTTCTTT
NA	TRBV19	TRBJ1-1	NA	CASSVTGRGENTEAFF	TGTGCCAGTAGTGTGACCGGGCGAGGGGAGAACACTGAAGCTTTCTTT
medium-sized	TRBV1	TRBJ2-1	NA	CASSHRQGPYNEQFF	TGCGCCAGCAGCCATAGACAGGGCCCCTACAATGAGCAGTTCTTC
medium-sized	TRBV6-8	TRBJ2-5	NA	CASSMDFAETQYF	TGTGCCAGCAGTATGGACTTTGCGGAGACCCAGTACTTC
few	TRBV5-1	TRBJ1-3	NA	CASSLDGSGNTIYF	TGCGCCAGCAGCTTGGACGGCTCTGGAAACACCATATATTTT
few	TRBV9	TRBJ2-1	NA	CASSVNPHDNEQFF	TGTGCCAGCAGCGTCAACCCTCACGACAATGAGCAGTTCTTC
NA	TRBV18	TRBJ2-1	TRBD2	CASSPLAGDDNEQFF	TGTGCCAGCTCACCATTAGCGGGAGATGACAATGAGCAGTTCTTC
few	TRBV28	TRBJ1-1	NA	CASSLMRGVEFF	TGTGCCAGCAGTTTAATGCGGGGGGTGGAGTTCTTT
NA	TRBV29-1	TRBJ2-7	NA	CSARPFLSSYEQYF	TGCAGCGCCCGCCCTTTTTTATCCTCCTACGAGCAGTACTTC
NA	TRBV6-8	TRBJ2-7	NA	CASSPKNREVSYEQYF	TGTGCCAGCAGTCCTAAGAACAGGGAGGTTTCCTACGAGCAGTACTTC
NA	TRBV18	TRBJ1-1	TRBD1	CASSPGTGRTEAFF	TGTGCCAGCTCACCCGGGACAGGGCGGACTGAAGCTTTCTTT
few	TRBV19	TRBJ2-5	NA	CASRRTGESQETQYF	TGTGCCAGTAGACGCACAGGAGAAAGCCAAGAGACCCAGTACTTC